This TCR beta chain comes out of a study of neurological immune-mediated disorders. Study details: Multiple sclerosis patients numbered around 35, of whom about 30 were relapsing-remitting and 3 secondary progressive. Regarding the study as a whole: Healthy controls had more TCR clonal expansion than multiple sclerosis, which showed the least, whereas HTLV-1-associated myelopathy showed the most.

Synthesis of cDNA was performed by 5'RACE using 10-nucleotide random UMIs. Sequencing of 15-18 subjects in each run yielded over 170 million TCR-beta sequences. Each CDR3 protein is one row after TCRdb ran MiXCR on the 5' RACE reads. Of about 60,000 distinct CDR3 sequences in the sample, around 4% were seen once. There are many counts of this clonotype. The antigen is not known. Sample: PBMCs. The TCR sequence derives from a man under 40 with multiple sclerosis.

DNA of the CDR3: TGTGCCAGCAGCGTAGGACTAGCGGCCAACACCGGGGAGCTGTTTTTT. Its protein product is CASSVGLAANTGELFF. The V gene is TRBV9, the J gene TRBJ2-2; 9 nucleotides line up with TRBD2. The CDR3 is 16 amino acids. V trimming: 0 bases; J trimming: 2 bases; junction bases outside the gene matches: 2. CDR1 is SGDLS, CDR2 YYNGEE, per germline.